Following are 10 T cell receptor beta chains from one sample sequenced in a study of PD-1 blockade in classical Hodgkin lymphoma. Relapse after autologous stem cell transplantation occurred in every patient, and brentuximab vedotin exposure varied. Assay: immunoSEQ multiplex PCR; the TCRdb copy retains only in-frame clones and omits some. The sample carries more than 50,000 clones, 65% to 75% recorded once. The starting material was peripheral blood mononuclear cells (PBMCs), obtained before the second cycle of nivolumab. These receptors came from a human donor with classical Hodgkin lymphoma.

This chain connects TRBV11-3 to TRBJ1-3, with 7 bases identical to TRBD1. The trim removed 5 bases at V and 4 bases at J, leaving 5 bases unmatched. Germline lookup yields CDR1 SGHNT and CDR2 YENEEA. CDR3 length: 14 amino acids. This CDR3 is CASSPGTVGNTIYF. In DNA form, the CDR3 reads TGTGCCAGCAGCCCAGGGACAGTCGGAAACACCATATATTTT.

The chain is built from TRBV27 and TRBJ2-2; 8 bases align to TRBD2. The CDR3 runs to 15 residues. With 7 bases clipped from V and 4 bases from J, the junction kept 8 bases outside the gene matches. Germline CDR1 reads MNHEY; CDR2 reads SMNVEV (reference sequence). In DNA form, the CDR3 reads TGTGCCAGCAAGCCGGGAGGGGCCTTCACCGGGGAGCTGTTTTTT. The encoded protein is CASKPGGAFTGELFF.

The rearrangement joins TRBV29-1 to TRBJ1-2; 9 nucleotides match TRBD1. This CDR3 contains 13 residues. CDR1 and CDR2 from the germline V gene are SQVTM and ANQGSEA. J lost 4 bases, V lost 7 bases, and 7 bases had no gene match. The CDR3 DNA follows: TGCAGCGGTCAACAGGGGGCTGGCTATGGCTACACCTTC. Encoded protein: CSGQQGAGYGYTF.

The chain is built from TRBV7-2 and TRBJ2-7; the D gene could be TRBD1 or TRBD2 (6 bases each). The length of the CDR3 is 14 residues. Per the germline V gene, CDR1 is SGHTA and CDR2 is FQGNSA. Trimming removed 3 bases at V and 4 bases at J, with 13 bases between. CDR3 nucleotides: TGTGCCAGCAGCTTTGGGCCGGGGGCGTACGAGCAGTACTTC. This translates into CASSFGPGAYEQYF.

The V call is TRBV4-2, the J call TRBJ1-3, with TRBD1 as a possible D gene (5 bases). The V gene lost 4 bases and the J gene lost 5 bases, with 15 bases spanning the gap. The length of the CDR3 is 15 residues. The germline gives CDR1 LGHNA, CDR2 YNFKEQ. Here the CDR3 reads CASSPPGPVRNTIYF. The DNA for the CDR3 is TGTGCCAGCAGCCCGCCAGGGCCGGTAAGAAACACCATATATTTT.

This clone was recorded a few times. V gene TRBV7-8 combines with J gene TRBJ1-2; D is unresolved. Trimming removed 4 bases from V and 5 bases from J, with 17 bases in between. The CDR3 consists of 15 residues. Germline CDR1 and CDR2: SGHVS and FQNEAQ. In nucleotides, the CDR3 is TGTGCCAGCAGCTCGAGAGGTGCAGTTACTTATGGCTACACCTTC. Translation gives CASSSRGAVTYGYTF.

CDR3 DNA sequence: TGTGCCAGCTCACAGAACACTGAAGCTTTCTTT. Its protein product is CASSQNTEAFF. The V gene is TRBV18, the J gene TRBJ1-1, with D unclear. The CDR3 is 11 residues long. Trimming stripped 4 bases from V and 1 base from J, with 1 base between. CDR1 and CDR2 from the germline V gene are KGHSH and LQKENI.

This rearrangement joins TRBV7-8 to TRBJ1-1; no firm D call. The V gene's germline CDR1 is SGHVS and CDR2 FQNEAQ. This CDR3 spans 14 amino acids. V shed 2 bases and J shed 3 bases, with 10 bases lying between them. The chain's CDR3 is CASSLRSGDTEAFF. DNA for the CDR3: TGTGCCAGCAGCTTAAGGTCTGGGGACACTGAAGCTTTCTTT.

This chain links TRBV6-1 with TRBJ2-7; unclear D gene. CDR3 size: 13 residues. Trimming removed 8 bases at V and 3 bases at J, with 14 bases between. Germline V gene data show CDR1 as MNHNS and CDR2 as SASEGT. The CDR3 nucleotides are TGTGCCAGCGGGTGGGCCCAAAGCTACGAGCAGTACTTC. Translating gives CASGWAQSYEQYF.

The chain has TRBV6-6 and TRBJ2-5; D may be TRBD1 (6 bases). The V end was cut by 6 bases, the J end by 1 base, with 15 bases between. This CDR3 spans 15 amino acids. Germline V gives CDR1 MNHNY, CDR2 SVGAGI (reference sequence). CDR3 coding DNA: TGTGCCAGCAGCCTACAGGGTACTGGCCAAGAGACCCAGTACTTC. This codes for CASSLQGTGQETQYF.